Shown below are 2 T cell receptor beta chains from a single sample sequenced in a study of CD8 T cells in ankylosing spondylitis. TCRdb fed the 5' RACE reads into MiXCR, producing one record per CDR3 protein. The table has approximately 100,000 distinct CDR3 sequences, about 8.3% seen once. The sample comprised blood, either unsorted or a sorted T cell fraction (not recorded which). These receptor sequences come from a male donor with ankylosing spondylitis or in good health (not recorded which).

This clonotype occurred a few times. This sequence joins TRBV7-9 and TRBJ1-2, with D possibly matching TRBD1 (5 bases). V was trimmed by 5 bases and J by 6 bases, leaving 10 bases between them. This CDR3 has 12 residues. Germline CDR1 reads SEHNR; CDR2 reads FQNEAQ (reference sequence). The CDR3 DNA follows: TGTGCCAGCAGCAACCGCAGGGATGGCTACACCTTC. This translates into CASSNRRDGYTF.

This clonotype was counted at least ten times. V usage is TRBV6-2 or TRBV6-3 and J usage is TRBJ2-1, with 13 bases identical to TRBD2. V shed 8 bases and J 9 bases; nucleotides not matched to a gene: 7. This CDR3 contains 14 residues. CDR1 and CDR2 (germline): MNHEY, SVGEGT. The DNA for the CDR3 is TGTGCCAGCGGGGGACTAGCGGGATCTGGTGAGCAGTTCTTC. It yields the protein CASGGLAGSGEQFF.